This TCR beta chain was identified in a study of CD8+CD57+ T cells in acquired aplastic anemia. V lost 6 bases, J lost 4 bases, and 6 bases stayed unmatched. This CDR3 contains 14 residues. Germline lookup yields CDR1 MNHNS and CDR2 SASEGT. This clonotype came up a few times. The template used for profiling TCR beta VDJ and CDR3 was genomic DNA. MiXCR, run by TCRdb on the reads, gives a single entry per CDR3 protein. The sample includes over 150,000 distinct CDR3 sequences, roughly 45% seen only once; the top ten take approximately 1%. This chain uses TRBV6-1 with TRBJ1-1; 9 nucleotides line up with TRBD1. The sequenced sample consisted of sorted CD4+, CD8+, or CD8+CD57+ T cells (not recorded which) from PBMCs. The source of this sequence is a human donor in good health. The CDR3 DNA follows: TGTGCCAGCAGCCTTGGACAGGGGATCACTGAAGCTTTCTTT. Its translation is CASSLGQGITEAFF.